The sequence of this T cell receptor (beta chain) was determined in a study of CD4 T cells in relation to SARS-CoV-2 and coronaviruses. In the case of this clone: The antigen is unknown.

This table comes from immunoSEQ multiplex PCR, and its TCRdb copy is limited to in-frame clones, with some not included. The sample records around 11,000 clones, about 81% being singletons. Before the COVID-19 pandemic, during about 2010-2018, CD4+ T cells were taken from unexposed donors. CD4+ T cells were isolated from the cells after about 11 days of culture. Cells permitting, SARS-CoV-2 S/N and four cold-coronavirus spikes were tested on unexposed-donor CD4+ T cells. Germline lookup yields CDR1 SGHNT and CDR2 YYREEE (reference sequence). V dropped 2 bases and J dropped 5 bases, with 22 bases sitting between them. The CDR3 is 18 amino acids.

This receptor was identified in a human donor in good health. The sequenced sample consisted of CD4+ T cells from PBMCs, cultured in vitro. The chain employs TRBV5-4 and TRBJ2-2; TRBD1 is a possible D gene (5 bases). The CDR3 protein is CASSFSLGPAHDTGELFF. The CDR3 DNA reads as TGTGCCAGCAGCTTTTCTCTGGGGCCGGCTCATGATACCGGGGAGCTGTTTTTT.